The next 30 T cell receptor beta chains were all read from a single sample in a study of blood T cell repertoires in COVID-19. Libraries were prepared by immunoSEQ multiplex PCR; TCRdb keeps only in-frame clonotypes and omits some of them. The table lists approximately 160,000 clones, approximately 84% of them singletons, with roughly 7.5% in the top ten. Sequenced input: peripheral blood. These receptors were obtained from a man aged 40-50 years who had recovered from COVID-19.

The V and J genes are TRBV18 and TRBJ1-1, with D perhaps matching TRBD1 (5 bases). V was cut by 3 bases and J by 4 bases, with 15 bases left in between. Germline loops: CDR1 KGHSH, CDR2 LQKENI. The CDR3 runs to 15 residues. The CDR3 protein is CASSPNRQYSTEAFF. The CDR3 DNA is TGTGCCAGCTCACCGAATCGACAGTACTCCACTGAAGCTTTCTTT. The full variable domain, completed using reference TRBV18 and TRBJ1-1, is NAGVMQNPRHLVRRRGQEARLRCSPMKGHSHVYWYRQLPEEGLKFMVYLQKENIIDESGMPKERFSAEFPKEGPSILRIQQVVRGDSAAYFCASSPNRQYSTEAFFGQGTRLTVV.

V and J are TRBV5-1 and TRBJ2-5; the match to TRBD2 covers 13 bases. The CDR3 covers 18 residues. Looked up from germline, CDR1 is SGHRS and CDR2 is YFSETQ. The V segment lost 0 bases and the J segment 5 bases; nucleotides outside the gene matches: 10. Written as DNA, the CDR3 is TGCGCCAGCAGCTTGGGGGGACTAGCGGGGAGCGGAGCCGAGACCCAGTACTTC. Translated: CASSLGGLAGSGAETQYF.

The chain's CDR3 is CASSLELGARYEQYF. CDR3 DNA sequence: TGTGCCAGCAGCTTAGAATTGGGGGCGCGATACGAGCAGTACTTC. The V and J genes are TRBV7-2 and TRBJ2-7; maybe TRBD1 (6 bases). The CDR3 has 15 amino acids. Per germline, CDR1 SGHTA and CDR2 FQGNSA. Trimming pared 1 base from V and 4 bases from J, leaving 14 bases between.

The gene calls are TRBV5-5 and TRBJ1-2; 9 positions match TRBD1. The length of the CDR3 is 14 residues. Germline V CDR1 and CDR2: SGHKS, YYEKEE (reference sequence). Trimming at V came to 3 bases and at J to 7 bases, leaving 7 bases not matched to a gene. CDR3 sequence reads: CASSSPGQGGGYTF. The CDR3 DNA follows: TGTGCCAGCAGCTCCCCGGGACAGGGAGGTGGCTACACCTTC.

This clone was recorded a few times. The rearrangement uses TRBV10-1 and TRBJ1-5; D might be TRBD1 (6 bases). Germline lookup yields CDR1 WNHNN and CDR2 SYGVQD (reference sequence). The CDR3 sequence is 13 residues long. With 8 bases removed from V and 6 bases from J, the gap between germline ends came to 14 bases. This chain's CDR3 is CASWNRVSQPQHF. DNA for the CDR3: TGCGCCAGCTGGAACAGGGTTTCTCAGCCCCAGCATTTT.

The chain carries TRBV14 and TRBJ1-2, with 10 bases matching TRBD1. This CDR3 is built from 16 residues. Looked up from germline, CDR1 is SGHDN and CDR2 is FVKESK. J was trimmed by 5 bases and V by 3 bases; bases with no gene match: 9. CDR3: CASSHTNRDRGYGYTF. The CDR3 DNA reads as TGTGCCAGCAGCCACACGAACCGGGACAGGGGTTATGGCTACACCTTC.

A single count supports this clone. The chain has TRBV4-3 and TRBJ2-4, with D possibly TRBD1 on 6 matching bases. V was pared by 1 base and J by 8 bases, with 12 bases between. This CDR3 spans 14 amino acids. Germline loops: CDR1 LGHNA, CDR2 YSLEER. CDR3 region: CASSQGRQGHIQYF. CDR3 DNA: TGCGCCAGCAGCCAAGGTCGTCAGGGGCACATTCAGTACTTC.

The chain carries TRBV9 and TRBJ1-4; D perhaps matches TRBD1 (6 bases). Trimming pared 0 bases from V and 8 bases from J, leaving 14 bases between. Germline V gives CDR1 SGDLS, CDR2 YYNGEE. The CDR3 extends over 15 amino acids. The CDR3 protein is CASSVGSGVGEKLFF. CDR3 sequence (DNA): TGTGCCAGCAGCGTAGGGTCAGGGGTTGGAGAAAAACTGTTTTTT. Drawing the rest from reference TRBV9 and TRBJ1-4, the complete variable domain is DSGVTQTPKHLITATGQRVTLRCSPRSGDLSVYWYQQSLDQGLQFLIQYYNGEERAKGNILERFSAQQFPDLHSELNLSSLELGDSALYFCASSVGSGVGEKLFFGSGTQLSVL.

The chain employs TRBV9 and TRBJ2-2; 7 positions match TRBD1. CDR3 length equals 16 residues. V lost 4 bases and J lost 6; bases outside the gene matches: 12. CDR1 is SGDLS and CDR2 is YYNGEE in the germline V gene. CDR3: CASSPRQGTYAGELFF. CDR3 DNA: TGTGCCAGCAGCCCACGACAGGGTACCTACGCCGGGGAGCTGTTTTTT.

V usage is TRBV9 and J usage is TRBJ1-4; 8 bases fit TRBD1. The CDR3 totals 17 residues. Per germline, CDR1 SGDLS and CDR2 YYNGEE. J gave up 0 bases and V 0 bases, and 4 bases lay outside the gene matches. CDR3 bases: TGTGCCAGCAGCGTAGATCCAGGGGGCGCAACTAATGAAAAACTGTTTTTT. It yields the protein CASSVDPGGATNEKLFF.

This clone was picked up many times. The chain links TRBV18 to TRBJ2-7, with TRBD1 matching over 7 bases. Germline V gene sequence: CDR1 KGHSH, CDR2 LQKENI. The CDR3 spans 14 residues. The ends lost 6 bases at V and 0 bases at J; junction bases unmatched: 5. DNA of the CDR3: TGTGCCAGCTCCCACGGACAGGACTCCTACGAGCAGTACTTC. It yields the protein CASSHGQDSYEQYF.

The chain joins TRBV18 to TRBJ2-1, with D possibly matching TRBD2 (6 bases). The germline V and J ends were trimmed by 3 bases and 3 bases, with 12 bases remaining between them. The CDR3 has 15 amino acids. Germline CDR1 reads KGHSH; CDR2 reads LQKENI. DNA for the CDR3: TGTGCCAGCTCACCGGGCGGGATCAACTACAATGAGCAGTTCTTC. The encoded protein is CASSPGGINYNEQFF.

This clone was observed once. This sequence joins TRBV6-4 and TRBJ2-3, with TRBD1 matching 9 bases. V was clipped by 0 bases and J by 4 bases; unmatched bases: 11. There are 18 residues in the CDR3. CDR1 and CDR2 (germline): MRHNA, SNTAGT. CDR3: CASSDSKPRDRESDTQYF. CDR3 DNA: TGTGCCAGCAGTGACTCGAAACCCCGGGACAGGGAGTCAGATACGCAGTATTTT.

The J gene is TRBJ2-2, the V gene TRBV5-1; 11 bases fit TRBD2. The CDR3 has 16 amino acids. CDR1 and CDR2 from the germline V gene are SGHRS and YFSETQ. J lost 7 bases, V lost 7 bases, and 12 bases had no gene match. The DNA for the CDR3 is TGCGCCAGCTCCCCAGGTAGCGGGAGGGCGAGCGGGGAGCTGTTTTTT. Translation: CASSPGSGRASGELFF.

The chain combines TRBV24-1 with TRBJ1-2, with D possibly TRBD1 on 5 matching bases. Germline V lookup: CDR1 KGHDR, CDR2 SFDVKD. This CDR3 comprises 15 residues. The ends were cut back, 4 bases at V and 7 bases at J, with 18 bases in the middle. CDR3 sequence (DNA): TGTGCCACCAGTGACGCAGGGAAGCCACTATCTGGCTACACCTTC. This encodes CATSDAGKPLSGYTF.

Here the CDR3 DNA reads TGTGCCAGCAAAGAGTATGCGAACACTGAAGCTTTCTTT. Amino acids: CASKEYANTEAFF. The chain links TRBV7-3 to TRBJ1-1; the D is unclear. Trimming removed 7 bases at V and 1 base at J, with 10 bases between. CDR3 length: 13 residues. From germline, CDR1 is SGHTA and CDR2 FQGTGA.

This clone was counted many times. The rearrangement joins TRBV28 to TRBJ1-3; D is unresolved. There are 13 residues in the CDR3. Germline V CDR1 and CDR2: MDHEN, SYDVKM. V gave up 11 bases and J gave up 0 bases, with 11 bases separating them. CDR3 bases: TGTGCCGCCCAGGAAGTCTCTGGAAACACCATATATTTT. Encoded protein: CAAQEVSGNTIYF.

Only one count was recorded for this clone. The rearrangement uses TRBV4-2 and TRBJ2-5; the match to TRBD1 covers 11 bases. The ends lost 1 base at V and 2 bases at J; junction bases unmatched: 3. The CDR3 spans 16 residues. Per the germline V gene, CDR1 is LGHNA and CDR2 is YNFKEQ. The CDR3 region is CASSQGTGGWQETQYF. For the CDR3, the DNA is TGTGCCAGCAGCCAAGGGACAGGGGGCTGGCAAGAGACCCAGTACTTC.

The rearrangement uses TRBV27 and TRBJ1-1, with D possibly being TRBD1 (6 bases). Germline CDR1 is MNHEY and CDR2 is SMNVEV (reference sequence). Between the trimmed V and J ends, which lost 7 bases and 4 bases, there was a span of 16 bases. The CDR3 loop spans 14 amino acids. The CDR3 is CASKGWGRLTEAFF. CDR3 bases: TGTGCCAGCAAGGGGTGGGGGCGGCTCACTGAAGCTTTCTTT.

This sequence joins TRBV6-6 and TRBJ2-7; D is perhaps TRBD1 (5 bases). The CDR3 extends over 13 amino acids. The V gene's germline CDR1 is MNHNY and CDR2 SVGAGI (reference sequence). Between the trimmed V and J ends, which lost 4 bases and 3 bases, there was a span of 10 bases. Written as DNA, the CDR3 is TGTGCCAGCAGTTTGGGGCATAGCTACGAGCAGTACTTC. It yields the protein CASSLGHSYEQYF.

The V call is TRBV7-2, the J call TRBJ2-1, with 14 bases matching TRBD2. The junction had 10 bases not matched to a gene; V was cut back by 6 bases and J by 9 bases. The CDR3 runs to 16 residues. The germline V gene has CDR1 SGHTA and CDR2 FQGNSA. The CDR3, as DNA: TGTGCCAGCAGTCAAGGGAGAGGACTAGCGGGGGGTGAGCAGTTCTTC. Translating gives CASSQGRGLAGGEQFF.

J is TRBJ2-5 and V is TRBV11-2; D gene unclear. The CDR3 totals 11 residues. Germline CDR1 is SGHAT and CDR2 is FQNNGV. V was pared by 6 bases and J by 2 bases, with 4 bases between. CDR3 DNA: TGTGCCAGCAGACTTCAAGAGACCCAGTACTTC. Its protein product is CASRLQETQYF.

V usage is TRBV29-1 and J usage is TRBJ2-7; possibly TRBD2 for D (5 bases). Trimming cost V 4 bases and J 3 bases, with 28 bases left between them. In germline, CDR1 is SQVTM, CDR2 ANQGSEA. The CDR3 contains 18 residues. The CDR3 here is CSVVRIEGIGSIYYEQYF. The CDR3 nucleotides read TGCAGCGTTGTAAGAATTGAGGGCATCGGCTCGATATACTACGAGCAGTACTTC.

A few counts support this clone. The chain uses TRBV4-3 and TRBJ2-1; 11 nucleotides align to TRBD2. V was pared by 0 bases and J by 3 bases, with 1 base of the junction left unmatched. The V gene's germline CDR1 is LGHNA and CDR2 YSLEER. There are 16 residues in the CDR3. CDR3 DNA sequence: TGCGCCAGCAGCCAAGATGGGACTAGCGGCTACAATGAGCAGTTCTTC. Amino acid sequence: CASSQDGTSGYNEQFF.

In nucleotides, the CDR3 is TGTGCCAGCAGCCGCAGGGTAACGAATCAGCCCCAGCATTTT. Protein sequence: CASSRRVTNQPQHF. This rearrangement joins TRBV6-2 or TRBV6-3 to TRBJ1-5, with TRBD1 as a possible D gene (5 bases). Germline V gives CDR1 MNHEY, CDR2 SVGEGT. V lost 6 bases and J lost 4, with 13 bases in between. The CDR3 extends over 14 amino acids.

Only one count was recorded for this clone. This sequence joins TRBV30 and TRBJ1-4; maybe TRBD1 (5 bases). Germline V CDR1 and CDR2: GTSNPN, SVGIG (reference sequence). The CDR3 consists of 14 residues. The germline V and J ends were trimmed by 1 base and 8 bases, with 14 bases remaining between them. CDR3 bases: TGTGCCTGGAGTGCCCCGGGGGTTTTGGAAAAACTGTTTTTT. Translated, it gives CAWSAPGVLEKLFF.

This CDR3 is CASSLGGSTNEKLFF. DNA for the CDR3: TGTGCCAGCAGCTTGGGAGGGTCCACTAATGAAAAACTGTTTTTT. This chain uses TRBV7-2 with TRBJ1-4; D gene unclear. Trimming removed 3 bases at V and 2 bases at J, with 10 bases between. Looked up from germline, CDR1 is SGHTA and CDR2 is FQGNSA. This CDR3 spans 15 amino acids.

The CDR3 here is CASRPDKTGGEETQYF. As DNA, the CDR3 is TGCGCCAGCAGACCAGATAAGACAGGGGGTGAAGAGACCCAGTACTTC. The chain employs TRBV4-1 and TRBJ2-5; TRBD1 aligns across 9 bases. The CDR3 length is 16 residues. The V gene's germline CDR1 is MGHRA and CDR2 YSYEKL. The V gene end was trimmed by 6 bases and the J gene end by 3 bases; junction bases not matched to a gene: 11.

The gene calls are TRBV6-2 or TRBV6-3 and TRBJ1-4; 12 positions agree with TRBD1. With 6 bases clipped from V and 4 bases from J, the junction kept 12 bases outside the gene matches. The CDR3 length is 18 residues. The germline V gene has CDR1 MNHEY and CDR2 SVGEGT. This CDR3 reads CASSRDRGPYLHNEKLFF. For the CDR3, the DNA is TGTGCCAGCAGCCGGGACAGGGGGCCTTACCTGCATAATGAAAAACTGTTTTTT.

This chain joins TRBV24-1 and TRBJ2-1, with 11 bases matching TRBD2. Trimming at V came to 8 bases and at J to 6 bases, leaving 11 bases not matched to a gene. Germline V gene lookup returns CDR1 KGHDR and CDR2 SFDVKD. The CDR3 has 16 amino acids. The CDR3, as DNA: TGTGCCACCACTGCCGGCGTAGCGGGAGGGGCCAATGAGCAGTTCTTC. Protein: CATTAGVAGGANEQFF.